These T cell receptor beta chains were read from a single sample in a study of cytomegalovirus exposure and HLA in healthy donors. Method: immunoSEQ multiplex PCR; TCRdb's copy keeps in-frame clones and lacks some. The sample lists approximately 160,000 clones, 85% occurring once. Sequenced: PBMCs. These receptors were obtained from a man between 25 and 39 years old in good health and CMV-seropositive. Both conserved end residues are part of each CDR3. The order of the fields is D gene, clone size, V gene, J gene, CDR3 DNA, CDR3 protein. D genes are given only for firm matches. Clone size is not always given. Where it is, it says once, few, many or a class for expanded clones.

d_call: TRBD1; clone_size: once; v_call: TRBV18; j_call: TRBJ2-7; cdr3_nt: TGTGCCAGCTCACCACCGTCGGGGACAGGGGCCTACGAGCAGTACTTC; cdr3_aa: CASSPPSGTGAYEQYF
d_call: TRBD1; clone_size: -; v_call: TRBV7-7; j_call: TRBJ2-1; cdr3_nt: TGTGCTAGCAGCTTAGGGACAGGAGAACGGATTAGCGAGGAGCAGTTCTTC; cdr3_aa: CASSLGTGERISEEQFF
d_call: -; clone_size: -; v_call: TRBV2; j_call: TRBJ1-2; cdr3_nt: TGTGCCAGCACAGGGACAAGAGCTAACTATGGCTACACCTTC; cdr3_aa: CASTGTRANYGYTF
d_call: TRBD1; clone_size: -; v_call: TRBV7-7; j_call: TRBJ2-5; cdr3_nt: TGTGCTAGCAGCTTAGGACCGGGACAGGGGGAGACCCAGTACTTC; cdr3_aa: CASSLGPGQGETQYF
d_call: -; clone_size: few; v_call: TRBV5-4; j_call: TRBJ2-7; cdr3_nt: TGTGCCAGCAGCCCGGGGGGCCGGTACGAGCAGTACTTC; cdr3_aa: CASSPGGRYEQYF
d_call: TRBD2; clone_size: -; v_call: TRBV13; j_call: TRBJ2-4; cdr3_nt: TGTGCCAGCAGCCAGGCGGGGGAATCGGTCATTCAGTACTTC; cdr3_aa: CASSQAGESVIQYF
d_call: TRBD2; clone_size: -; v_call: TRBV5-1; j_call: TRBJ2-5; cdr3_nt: TGCGCCAGCAGGACGGGGGGGCCTTTGGAGACCCAGTACTTC; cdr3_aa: CASRTGGPLETQYF
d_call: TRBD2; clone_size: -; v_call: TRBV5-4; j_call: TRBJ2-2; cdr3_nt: TGTGCCAGCAGCTTGACTAGCGGGGGGGCCGGCGGGGAGCTGTTTTTT; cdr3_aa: CASSLTSGGAGGELFF
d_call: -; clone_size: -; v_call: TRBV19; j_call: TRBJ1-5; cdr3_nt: TGTGCCAGTAGTGCACAGAAACTCTTATGGAATCAGCCCCAGCATTTT; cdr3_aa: CASSAQKLLWNQPQHF
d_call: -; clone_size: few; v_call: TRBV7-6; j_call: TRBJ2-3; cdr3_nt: TGTGCCAGCAGCCGCACCTCGGGACACTTCACAGATACGCAGTATTTT; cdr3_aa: CASSRTSGHFTDTQYF
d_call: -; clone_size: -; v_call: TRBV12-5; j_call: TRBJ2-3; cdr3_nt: TGTGCTAGTGCTCTGGAGGGGGGGCTAGATACGCAGTATTTT; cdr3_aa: CASALEGGLDTQYF
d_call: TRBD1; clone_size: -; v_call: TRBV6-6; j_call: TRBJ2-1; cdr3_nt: TGTGCCAACTCAGGGACAGGGATTCACAATGAGCAGTTCTTC; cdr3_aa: CANSGTGIHNEQFF
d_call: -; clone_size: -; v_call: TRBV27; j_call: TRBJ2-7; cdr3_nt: TGTGCCAGCAGTCCAGGGTTAGGCGAGCAGTACTTC; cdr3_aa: CASSPGLGEQYF
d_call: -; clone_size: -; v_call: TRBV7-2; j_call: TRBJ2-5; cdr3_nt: TGTGCCAGCAGCTTCGGGGGGCAGGACGGGACCCAGTACTTC; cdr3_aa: CASSFGGQDGTQYF
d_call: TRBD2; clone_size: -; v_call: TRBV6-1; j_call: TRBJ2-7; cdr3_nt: TGTGCCAGCAGGCCCGGGGAGGGCTATACCTACGAGCAGTACTTC; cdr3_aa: CASRPGEGYTYEQYF
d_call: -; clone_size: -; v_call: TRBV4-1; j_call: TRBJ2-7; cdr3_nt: TGCGCCAGCAGCCAAGGTAGACCAGGGAAGGACTACGAGCAGTACTTC; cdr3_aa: CASSQGRPGKDYEQYF
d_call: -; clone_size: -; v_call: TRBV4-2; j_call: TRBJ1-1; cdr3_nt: TGTGCCAGCAGCCGACGGGACACTGAAGCTTTCTTT; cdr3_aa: CASSRRDTEAFF
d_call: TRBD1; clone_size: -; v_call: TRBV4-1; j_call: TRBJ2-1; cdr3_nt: TGCGCCAGCAGCCTTGGACAGGGAGCGGATGAGCAGTTCTTC; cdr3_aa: CASSLGQGADEQFF
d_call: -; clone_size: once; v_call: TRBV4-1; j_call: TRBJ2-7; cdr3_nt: TGCGCCAGCAGCCAATCAGCGGTTGGCGAGCAGTACTTC; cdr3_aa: CASSQSAVGEQYF
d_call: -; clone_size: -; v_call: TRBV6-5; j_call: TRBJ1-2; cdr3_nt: TGTGCCAGCAGTTACTCAACAGGGCTGTATGGCTACACCTTC; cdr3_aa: CASSYSTGLYGYTF
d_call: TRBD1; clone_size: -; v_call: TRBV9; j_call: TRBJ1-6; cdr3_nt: TGTGCCAGCAGCGTAGCCCCCGGGACAGGGATGTATTCACCCCTCCACTTT; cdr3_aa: CASSVAPGTGMYSPLHF
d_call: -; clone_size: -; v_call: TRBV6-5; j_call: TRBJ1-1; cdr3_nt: TGTGCCAGCAGTTCCCAGGCTGAAGCTTTCTTT; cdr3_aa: CASSSQAEAFF
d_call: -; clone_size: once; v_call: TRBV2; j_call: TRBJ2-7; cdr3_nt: TGTGCCAGCAGTGAAGCTCCGGGTCAGTACTTC; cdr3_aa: CASSEAPGQYF
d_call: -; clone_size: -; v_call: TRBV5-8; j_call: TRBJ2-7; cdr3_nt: TGTGCCAGCAGCCCCAACCCCCGGGGGTCCTACGAGCAGTACTTC; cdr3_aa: CASSPNPRGSYEQYF
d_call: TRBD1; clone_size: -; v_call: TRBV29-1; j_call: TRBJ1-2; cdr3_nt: TGCAGCGTCGCGGACAGGGAGGGAGGCTACACCTTC; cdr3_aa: CSVADREGGYTF
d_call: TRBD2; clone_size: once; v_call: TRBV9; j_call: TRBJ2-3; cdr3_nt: TGTGCCAGCAGCGTAGGGACTAGCCCCGTCACAGATACGCAGTATTTT; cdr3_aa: CASSVGTSPVTDTQYF
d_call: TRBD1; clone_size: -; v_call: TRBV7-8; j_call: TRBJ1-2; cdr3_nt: TGTGCCAGCAGCTCAGACAGGGTGAATGGCTACACCTTC; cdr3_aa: CASSSDRVNGYTF
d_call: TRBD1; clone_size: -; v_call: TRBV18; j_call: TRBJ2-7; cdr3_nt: TGTGCCAGCTCACTATCGGGGACAGGGGGCTTTGAGCAGTACTTC; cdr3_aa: CASSLSGTGGFEQYF
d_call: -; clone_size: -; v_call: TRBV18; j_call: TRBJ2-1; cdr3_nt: TGTGCCAGCTCACCCCCCCCGGGGTATGAGCAGTTCTTC; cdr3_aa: CASSPPPGYEQFF
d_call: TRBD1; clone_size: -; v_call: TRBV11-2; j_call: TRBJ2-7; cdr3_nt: TGTGCCAGCAGCTCCGGACAGGGTTACGAGCAGTACTTC; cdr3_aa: CASSSGQGYEQYF
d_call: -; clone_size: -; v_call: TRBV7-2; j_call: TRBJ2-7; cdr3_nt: TGTGCCAGCAGCTTACGTTCGCCAGGTCCCTACGAGCAGTACTTC; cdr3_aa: CASSLRSPGPYEQYF
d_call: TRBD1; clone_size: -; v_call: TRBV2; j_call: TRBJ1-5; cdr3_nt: TGTGCCAGCAGAGCCGGGACAGGTAGCAATCAGCCCCAGCATTTT; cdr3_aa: CASRAGTGSNQPQHF
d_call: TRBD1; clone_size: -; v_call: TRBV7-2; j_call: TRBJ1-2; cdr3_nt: TGTGCCAGCAGCTCGCGACAGGGAAACTATGGCTACACCTTC; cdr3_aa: CASSSRQGNYGYTF
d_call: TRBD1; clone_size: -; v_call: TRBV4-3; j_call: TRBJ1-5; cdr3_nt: TGCGCCAGCAGCCAAACGGACAGGGGCAATCAGCCCCAGCATTTT; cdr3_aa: CASSQTDRGNQPQHF
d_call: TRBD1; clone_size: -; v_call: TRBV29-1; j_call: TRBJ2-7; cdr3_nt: TGCAGCGTTGACACGGACAGGGAATACGAGCAGTACTTC; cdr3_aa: CSVDTDREYEQYF
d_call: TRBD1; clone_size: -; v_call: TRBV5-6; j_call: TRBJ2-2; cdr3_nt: TGTGCCAGCAGCTCTGACAGGGGGCTGGTCGGGGAGCTGTTTTTT; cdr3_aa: CASSSDRGLVGELFF
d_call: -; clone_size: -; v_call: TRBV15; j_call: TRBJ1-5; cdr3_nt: TGTGCCACCAGCAGAGATACGCAGGTGGTTCAGCCCCAGCATTTT; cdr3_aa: CATSRDTQVVQPQHF
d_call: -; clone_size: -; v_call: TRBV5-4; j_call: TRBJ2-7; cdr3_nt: TGTGCCAGCAGCTTTTCAGAAGCCTACGAGCAGTACTTC; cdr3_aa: CASSFSEAYEQYF
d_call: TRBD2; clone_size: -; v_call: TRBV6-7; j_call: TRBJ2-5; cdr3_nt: TGTGCCAGCAGCCTAAAATCCCGGACTAGCGGGGGGGAAGAGACCCAGTACTTC; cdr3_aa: CASSLKSRTSGGEETQYF
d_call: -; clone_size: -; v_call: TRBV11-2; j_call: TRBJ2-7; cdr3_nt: TGTGCCAGCAGCCTTCTTTCCTACGAGCAGTACTTC; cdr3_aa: CASSLLSYEQYF
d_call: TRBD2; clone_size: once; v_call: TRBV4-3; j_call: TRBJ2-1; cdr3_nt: TGCGCCAGCAGCCAAGATAGGCGGGGGGCCACCAATGAGCAGTTCTTC; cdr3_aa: CASSQDRRGATNEQFF
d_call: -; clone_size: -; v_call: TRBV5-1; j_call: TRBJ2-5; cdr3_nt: TGCGCCAGCAGCTTGGTTGGCAGCCAAGAGACCCAGTACTTC; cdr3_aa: CASSLVGSQETQYF
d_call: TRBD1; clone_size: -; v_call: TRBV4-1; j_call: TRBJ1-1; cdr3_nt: TGCGCCAGCAGCCAGCGTGTATGGACAGGGGAGGCTGAAGCTTTCTTT; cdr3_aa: CASSQRVWTGEAEAFF